This entry describes one TCR beta chain. The entry originates in a study of Ad26.COV2.S vaccination and SARS-CoV-2 variants. Clones were read by immunoSEQ multiplex PCR, and TCRdb kept only the in-frame ones, dropping some. This table holds about 350,000 clones, around 89% found once. The sample's treatment: about 20 received Ad26.COV2.S at low or high dose, single or two shots; about 5 received placebo; per-sample allocation not given. It was on day 63 after the first vaccine or placebo injection that samples were taken. This CDR3 spans 13 amino acids. CDR1 SGDLS and CDR2 YYNGEE come from the germline V gene. Trimming left V 2 bases short and J 3 bases short, with 9 bases between.

The source material was peripheral blood, sampled in a trial of Ad26.COV2.S vaccine versus placebo. The clonotype was recovered from a person between 18 and 60 years old who received the Ad26.COV2.S COVID-19 vaccine or a placebo. This chain joins TRBV9 and TRBJ2-7, with D hard to call. CDR3 sequence: CASSVGKGYEQYF. CDR3 DNA sequence: TGTGCCAGCAGCGTGGGTAAGGGCTACGAGCAGTACTTC.